This T cell receptor (beta chain) emerged from a study of blood T cell repertoires in COVID-19. In the authors' methods: Using reference gene primer amplification, nucleated cell counts were estimated. The table came from immunoSEQ multiplex PCR; TCRdb's copy has only in-frame clones and leaves some out. The DNA gave D and trimming, while V, J and clone size come from that table. The sample lists about 60,000 clones, about 88% occurring once. Sequenced material: peripheral blood. The clonotype was recovered from a human donor in a cohort sampled during active COVID-19.

Here the CDR3 DNA reads TGTGCCAGCAGCCAATTAACAGGGGTGGGTTCACCCCTCCACTTT. Translating it yields CASSQLTGVGSPLHF. The rearrangement joins TRBV3-1 (or the pseudogene TRBV3-2) to TRBJ1-6; TRBD1 agrees at 7 bases. Germline V lookup: CDR1 LGHDT, CDR2 YNNKEL (reference sequence). J was trimmed by 9 bases and V by 2 bases; bases with no gene match: 7. This CDR3 has 15 residues.